Reported below is one T cell receptor (beta chain). This entry comes from a study of blood T cell repertoires in COVID-19. Study overall: Specimens from acute and convalescent COVID-19 originated in the United States, Italy and Spain.

Per the original data handling: Counts of nucleated cells, estimated from reference gene primer amplification, were obtained. TCRdb's copy holds only in-frame clones and misses some; the assay was immunoSEQ multiplex PCR. V, J and clone size were drawn from that table, and D and trimming were deduced from the DNA. Of hundreds of thousands of clones in the sample, 70% to 90% were seen once. Trimming removed 6 bases from V and 2 bases from J, with 13 bases in between. This CDR3 is built from 14 residues. Germline-derived CDR1 and CDR2 are LGHDT and YNNKEL (reference sequence). V gene TRBV3-1 (or the pseudogene TRBV3-2) combines with J gene TRBJ2-5; D remains ambiguous. The sequencing input was PBMCs or T cells enriched from blood (not recorded which). This clonotype was obtained from an older woman in a cohort exposed to, infected with or recovered from COVID-19 (not recorded which). The CDR3 coding sequence is TGTGCCAGCAGAGCTACAGAGCTACAAGAGACCCAGTACTTC. It yields the protein CASRATELQETQYF.